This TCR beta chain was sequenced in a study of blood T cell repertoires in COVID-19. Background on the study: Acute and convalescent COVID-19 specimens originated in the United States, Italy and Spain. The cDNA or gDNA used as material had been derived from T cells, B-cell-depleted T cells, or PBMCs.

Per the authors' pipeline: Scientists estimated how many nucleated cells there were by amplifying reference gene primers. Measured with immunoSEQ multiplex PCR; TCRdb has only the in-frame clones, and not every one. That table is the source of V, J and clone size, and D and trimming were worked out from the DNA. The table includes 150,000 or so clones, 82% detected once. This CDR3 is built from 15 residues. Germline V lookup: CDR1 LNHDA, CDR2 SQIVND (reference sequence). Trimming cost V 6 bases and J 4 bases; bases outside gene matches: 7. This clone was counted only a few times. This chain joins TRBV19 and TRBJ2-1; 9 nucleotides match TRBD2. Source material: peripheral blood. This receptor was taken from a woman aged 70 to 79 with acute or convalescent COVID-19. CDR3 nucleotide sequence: TGTGCCAGTAGGGAAACTAGCGGGCTTTACAATGAGCAGTTCTTC. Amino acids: CASRETSGLYNEQFF.